This TCR beta chain comes out of a study of blood T cell repertoires in COVID-19 (dated by TCRdb to the early 2020s). Regarding the complete study: The collaborator samples originated in the United States, Italy and Spain and spanned the acute and convalescent phases of COVID-19. The material from the prospective study consisted of cDNA or gDNA derived from T cells, B-cell-depleted T cells, or PBMCs. Subjects who had been exposed to COVID-19, were actively infected with it, or had recovered from it provided the deeply sampled blood TCRbeta repertoires that made up the dataset. The repertoires were made available in a free public database intended to serve as a resource for research on the immune response to SARS-CoV-2. Samples were obtained from the ongoing ImmuneRACE study (first 160 participants) and from roughly 1,300 subjects provided by 6 global collaborators. Sample metadata almost always included a de-identified subject ID, COVID-19 status, age in years and sex. HLA class I and class II types, where available, came from metadata supplied by the sample provider rather than from assay-based typing. Here is what the overall study found, with its caveats: How much clinical and demographic metadata was included differed by source and by participant, and the metadata was provided uncurated.

TCRbeta CDR3 regions were amplified from genomic DNA using the immunoSEQ Assay, a bias-controlled multiplex PCR. The paper's processing steps were these. Nucleated cell counts per sample were estimated from amplification of reference gene primers within the assay. To quantify the absolute abundance of each unique TCRbeta CDR3 rearrangement, sequence reads were collapsed and filtered. For each sample, productive Simpson clonality was calculated as the square root of Simpson's diversity index over productive rearrangements. TCRdb re-hosts the immuneACCESS table, in-frame sequences only. Its copies lack some clones; in the studies checked, an unresolved V gene accounts for under half of them, and the cause for the rest is not known. V and J calls plus clone size are reproduced from that table; the DNA served to infer D and trimming. The table for this sample lists fewer than 300,000 clones; about 89% of them were counted only once. Together, the top ten hold approximately 9.8% of the sample.

A remark on this clone: There is no known antigen for this receptor. No qualities accompany the bases; no much larger clone lies one base away.

Germline trimming amounts to 5 bases on V and 10 bases on J, with 18 as the count of junction bases outside the gene matches. CDR1 and CDR2 are drawn from the germline V gene: SGHAT, FQNNGV. The CDR3 measures 18 amino acids from cysteine to phenylalanine. Only the CDR3 DNA stays, 54 bases, in frame from base 1. Another Seattle source contributed samples from volunteer blood donors who had recovered from COVID-19. Each collaborating institution followed its own protocols to collect whole blood in K2EDTA tubes. Collaborator samples were shipped for TCRbeta analysis as frozen whole blood, isolated PBMCs, or DNA extracted from either sample type.

The sequence joins TRBV11-2 to TRBJ2-3; 13 of the junction bases match TRBD2. The source material was peripheral blood. The clonotype comes from a man aged 35 to 55 who had recovered from COVID-19. The nucleotide sequence is TGTGCCAGCAGCCACGGACTAGCGGGGGCGCCCTTTCCCTTTCCGCAGTATTTT. Translated, it reads CASSHGLAGAPFPFPQYF. Here the CDR3 is joined to the reference TRBV11-2 and TRBJ2-3 genes, and the full variable domain is: EAGVAQSPRYKIIEKRQSVAFWCNPISGHATLYWYQQILGQGPKLLIQFQNNGVVDDSQLPKDRFSAERLKGVDSTLKIQPAKLEDSAVYLCASSHGLAGAPFPFPQYFGPGTRLTVL.